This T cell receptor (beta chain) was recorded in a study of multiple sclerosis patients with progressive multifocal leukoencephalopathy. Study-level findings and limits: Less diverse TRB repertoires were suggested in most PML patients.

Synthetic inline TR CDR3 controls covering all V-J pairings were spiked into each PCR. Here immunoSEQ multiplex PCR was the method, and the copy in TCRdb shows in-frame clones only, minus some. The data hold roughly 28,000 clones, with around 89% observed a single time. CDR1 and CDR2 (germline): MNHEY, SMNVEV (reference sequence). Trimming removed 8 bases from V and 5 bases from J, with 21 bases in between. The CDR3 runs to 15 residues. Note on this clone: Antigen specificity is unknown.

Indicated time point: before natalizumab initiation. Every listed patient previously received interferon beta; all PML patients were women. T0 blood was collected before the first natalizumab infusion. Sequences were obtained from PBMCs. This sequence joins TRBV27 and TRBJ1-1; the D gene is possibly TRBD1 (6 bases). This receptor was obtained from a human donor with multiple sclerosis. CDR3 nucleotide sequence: TGTGCCAGCGGGGGGGCCCCTGGATACATTACTGAAGCTTTCTTT. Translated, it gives CASGGAPGYITEAFF.